This T cell receptor beta chain appears in the sequencing data of a study of CD8+ T cells in alopecia areata. A single count supports this clone. The authors extracted RNA and reverse transcribed it into cDNA as the sequencing template. Method: immunoSEQ multiplex PCR; TCRdb's copy keeps in-frame clones and lacks some. The sample has some 150,000 clones; about 70% are singletons. Between the trimmed V and J ends, which lost 9 bases and 0 bases, there was a span of 8 bases. Germline assignment: CDR1 SNHLY and CDR2 FYNNEI. CDR3 length: 12 amino acids. The material sequenced was CD8+ T cells sorted from blood, taken at week 0. The chain couples TRBV2 to TRBJ1-1, with D unresolved. This receptor was obtained from a human donor with alopecia areata. The DNA of the CDR3 is TGTGCCAGAAGGGAGATGAACACTGAAGCTTTCTTT. It translates to CARREMNTEAFF.